The 27 T cell receptor beta chains below come from one sample, sequenced in a study of T cells expressing NK-cell markers (dated by TCRdb to 2019 to 2021). Preparation of the library involved 5' RACE. The data were produced on an Illumina HiSeq 2000. One entry per CDR3 protein sequence results from the TCRdb reprocessing of the reads, with DNA left out. This sample's table contains about 260,000 distinct CDR3 sequences. The ten largest clones capture 4% to 5% of the sample. The sequencing sample was made of blood T cells: a sorted CD56 or NKG2C T cell subset, CD4+ or CD8+ T cells, or bulk PBMC T cells (not recorded which). The receptors derive from a woman aged 18 to 75 in good health.

The V call is TRBV4-3, the J call TRBJ2-2. The CDR3 loop spans 14 amino acids. CDR1 and CDR2 (germline): LGHNA, YSLEER. CDR3 loop: CASSQYPTTGELFF.

The chain recombines TRBV20-1 with TRBJ2-3; TCRdb picks TRBD1, but there is no DNA to check that call. Germline V CDR1 and CDR2: DFQATT, SNEGSKA (reference sequence). The CDR3 covers 16 residues. The CDR3 loop is CSATSGRRRSTDTQYF.

The chain carries TRBV7-2 and TRBJ2-5; TCRdb calls TRBD1, which cannot be checked without DNA. Germline CDR1 is SGHTA and CDR2 is FQGNSA. This CDR3 is built from 15 residues. This CDR3 reads CASSLGQGFQETQYF.

The rearrangement links TRBV9 to TRBJ2-1. This CDR3 region has 12 residues. Germline CDR1 SGDLS, CDR2 YYNGEE. The CDR3 loop reads CASSVIGNEQFF.

This chain's CDR3 is CASSGRATGELFF. This chain connects TRBV12-3 or TRBV12-4 to TRBJ2-2. This CDR3 has 13 amino acids.

V gene TRBV19 combines with J gene TRBJ1-5; lacking DNA, the TRBD1 call made by TCRdb goes unchecked. Germline-derived CDR1 and CDR2 are LNHDA and SQIVND (reference sequence). CDR3 length: 19 amino acids. The CDR3 loop is CASSVKTGFLVYSNQPQHF.

The genes are TRBV2 and TRBJ1-6; TCRdb's assignment of TRBD1 cannot be checked, as there is no DNA. Germline assignment: CDR1 SNHLY and CDR2 FYNNEI. This CDR3 comprises 12 residues. The CDR3 sequence: CASNPQGSPLHF.

The chain is built from TRBV5-1 and TRBJ1-1. This CDR3 has 14 residues. Germline-derived CDR1 and CDR2 are SGHRS and YFSETQ. The CDR3 reads CASSLAQGGTEAFF.

The chain has TRBV7-2 and TRBJ2-5; the D call from TCRdb, TRBD2, cannot be confirmed without DNA. The CDR3 runs 17 residues. Germline values: CDR1 SGHTA, CDR2 FQGNSA. The CDR3 sequence: CASSQYLMRGGQETQYF.

The chain couples TRBV2 to TRBJ2-2; as DNA is missing, the TRBD2 call by TCRdb cannot be tested. CDR3 length: 14 residues. Germline V gives CDR1 SNHLY, CDR2 FYNNEI. The CDR3 is CASSPSGFSGELFF.

The chain has TRBV4-2 and TRBJ2-5. The CDR3 is 15 amino acids. Germline assignment: CDR1 LGHNA and CDR2 YNFKEQ. The CDR3 reads CASSQAGGLRETQYF.

The chain employs TRBV5-1 and TRBJ2-7. The CDR3 runs 15 residues. CDR1 SGHRS and CDR2 YFSETQ come from the germline V gene. This chain's CDR3 is CASSLAAGGFYEQYF.

The chain recombines TRBV7-9 with TRBJ1-4; TCRdb indicates TRBD1, and absent DNA this call remains unverified. Germline V gives CDR1 SEHNR, CDR2 FQNEAQ (reference sequence). The CDR3 contains 15 residues. The CDR3 spells CASRTGTATNEKLFF. The whole variable domain, remainder taken from reference TRBV7-9 and TRBJ1-4, is DTGVSQNPRHKITKRGQNVTFRCDPISEHNRLYWYRQTLGQGPEFLTYFQNEAQLEKSRLLSDRFSAERPKGSFSTLEIQRTEQGDSAMYLCASRTGTATNEKLFFGSGTQLSVL.

The chain is built from TRBV6-5 and TRBJ1-2; the TCRdb call, TRBD1, lacks DNA for checking. This CDR3 is built from 17 residues. In germline, CDR1 is MNHEY, CDR2 SVGAGI. CDR3 sequence reads: CASSYSTATGDNYGYTF.

This chain joins TRBV5-6 and TRBJ2-7; TCRdb's D gene call, TRBD2, goes unchecked for lack of DNA. The CDR3 is 19 amino acids. Germline values: CDR1 SGHDT, CDR2 YYEEEE. The CDR3 here is CASSWPGLAGELQPGEQYF. Looking up the rest from reference TRBV5-6 and TRBJ2-7 gives the full variable domain: DAGVTQSPTHLIKTRGQQVTLRCSPKSGHDTVSWYQQALGQGPQFIFQYYEEEERQRGNFPDRFSGHQFPNYSSELNVNALLLGDSALYLCASSWPGLAGELQPGEQYFGPGTRLTVT.

The V and J genes are TRBV4-2 and TRBJ2-1; TCRdb outputs TRBD2, but without DNA this stays unchecked. This CDR3 spans 15 amino acids. Germline-derived CDR1 and CDR2 are LGHNA and YNFKEQ. The CDR3 spells CASSQEGAEYNEQFF.

V is TRBV15 and J is TRBJ1-4; TCRdb proposes TRBD1, but this gene call is untestable without DNA. CDR3 length equals 12 residues. Germline values: CDR1 LNHNV, CDR2 YYDKDF (reference sequence). CDR3 sequence: CATSRGGGKLFF.

The chain has TRBV12-3 or TRBV12-4 and TRBJ2-7; no DNA is available, so the TRBD2 call from TCRdb remains unchecked. This CDR3 region has 15 residues. The CDR3 protein is CASSPSGTSNYEQYF.

V is TRBV19 and J is TRBJ2-7; TCRdb picks TRBD2, but there is no DNA to check that call. Germline V gene lookup returns CDR1 LNHDA and CDR2 SQIVND (reference sequence). There are 14 residues in the CDR3. The CDR3 sequence: CASTSDLRTNEQYF.

V is TRBV5-1 and J is TRBJ2-2; TCRdb's D gene call, TRBD2, goes unchecked for lack of DNA. This CDR3 contains 14 residues. Germline CDR1 and CDR2: SGHRS and YFSETQ. CDR3 amino acids: CASSAGGDTGELFF.

The chain uses TRBV7-2 and TRBJ2-1; TCRdb's D call, TRBD1, is unchecked because there is no DNA. CDR1 SGHTA and CDR2 FQGNSA come from the germline V gene. The CDR3 totals 17 residues. CDR3 sequence: CASSPRQGMSSYNEQFF.

The gene calls are TRBV5-1 and TRBJ2-3. The germline V gene encodes CDR1 SGHRS and CDR2 YFSETQ. The CDR3 contains 14 residues. The CDR3 here is CASSLEAGTDTQYF. Drawing the rest from reference TRBV5-1 and TRBJ2-3, the complete variable domain is KAGVTQTPRYLIKTRGQQVTLSCSPISGHRSVSWYQQTPGQGLQFLFEYFSETQRNKGNFPGRFSGRQFSNSRSEMNVSTLELGDSALYLCASSLEAGTDTQYFGPGTRLTVL.

The chain is built from TRBV12-3 or TRBV12-4 and TRBJ2-7; TCRdb's D gene call, TRBD2, goes unchecked for lack of DNA. The CDR3 has 15 amino acids. The CDR3 sequence is CASSLGVRAAWEQYF.

CDR3 in amino acids: CASSLAESAGATYNEQFF. This chain connects TRBV27 to TRBJ2-1; the TCRdb D gene call, TRBD1, has no DNA to confirm it. The CDR3 extends over 18 amino acids. Germline CDR1 and CDR2: MNHEY and SMNVEV (reference sequence).

V and J are TRBV7-9 and TRBJ2-2. The germline V gene has CDR1 SEHNR and CDR2 FQNEAQ (reference sequence). The CDR3 sequence is 14 residues long. The CDR3 loop is CASSLEVYTGELFF.

The chain uses TRBV13 and TRBJ2-5; TCRdb proposes TRBD2, but this gene call is untestable without DNA. The CDR3 runs to 17 residues. Germline CDR1 is PRHDT and CDR2 is FYEKMQ (reference sequence). The CDR3 is CASSFSSGGPRKETQYF. Drawing the rest from reference TRBV13 and TRBJ2-5, the complete variable domain is AAGVIQSPRHLIKEKRETATLKCYPIPRHDTVYWYQQGPGQDPQFLISFYEKMQSDKGSIPDRFSAQQFSDYHSELNMSSLELGDSALYFCASSFSSGGPRKETQYFGPGTRLLVL.

The genes are TRBV24-1 and TRBJ2-3. The CDR3 loop spans 15 amino acids. The germline V gene encodes CDR1 KGHDR and CDR2 SFDVKD. CDR3 sequence: CATSDSTDLTDTQYF.